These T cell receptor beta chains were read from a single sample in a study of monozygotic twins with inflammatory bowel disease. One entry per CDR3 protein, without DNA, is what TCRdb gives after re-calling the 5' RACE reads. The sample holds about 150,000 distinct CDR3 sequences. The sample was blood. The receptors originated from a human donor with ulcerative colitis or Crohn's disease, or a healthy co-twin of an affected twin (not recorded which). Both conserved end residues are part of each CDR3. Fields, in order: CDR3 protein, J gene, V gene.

CSARDRGLLTNIQYF TRBJ2-4 TRBV20-1
CASSQTPPGLAGQETQYF TRBJ2-5 TRBV9
CASLLTAGAVIARNNNYGYTF TRBJ1-2 TRBV7-3
CSPGMNTEAFF TRBJ1-1 TRBV29-1
CASSQELAGEQYF TRBJ2-7 TRBV4-1
CSAGPPTGLIDTQYF TRBJ2-3 TRBV20-1
CASSFGLARYQETQYF TRBJ2-5 TRBV5-1
CASSRDGLAALPNF TRBJ2-3 TRBV7-2
CASSLAQTGERDEQFF TRBJ2-1 TRBV7-9
CASSRRTSGNNEQFF TRBJ2-1 TRBV5-1
CSARDLGGSATYNEQFF TRBJ2-1 TRBV20-1
CASSLPIYNEQFF TRBJ2-1 TRBV5-1
CASSYSGRNYEQYF TRBJ2-7 TRBV6-5
CASSQVNRGPLETQYF TRBJ2-5 TRBV3-1
CSVDILTAAGYTF TRBJ1-2 TRBV29-1
CASGLAGTYEQYF TRBJ2-7 TRBV12-5
CASSLVGRDGEQFF TRBJ2-1 TRBV5-1
CAWSGEGSSYNEQFF TRBJ2-1 TRBV30
CASSLVGGTHLNYGYTF TRBJ1-2 TRBV7-9
CASSQLPYNQPQHF TRBJ1-5 TRBV4-1
CAISSGQGNYGYTF TRBJ1-2 TRBV10-3
CASSLDQQGTGTEAFF TRBJ1-1 TRBV5-1
CASSFSGQPSTDTQYF TRBJ2-3 TRBV5-1
CASSQEPHRVGNTEAFF TRBJ1-1 TRBV4-1
CASSLAGGTYNEQFF TRBJ2-1 TRBV6-1
CASSSWVGTGSWGSDHEQYF TRBJ2-7 TRBV11-2
CASSSTQGYEQYF TRBJ2-7 TRBV9
CSAPDRINQPQHF TRBJ1-5 TRBV20-1
CASSLAPGGSPLHF TRBJ1-6 TRBV7-6